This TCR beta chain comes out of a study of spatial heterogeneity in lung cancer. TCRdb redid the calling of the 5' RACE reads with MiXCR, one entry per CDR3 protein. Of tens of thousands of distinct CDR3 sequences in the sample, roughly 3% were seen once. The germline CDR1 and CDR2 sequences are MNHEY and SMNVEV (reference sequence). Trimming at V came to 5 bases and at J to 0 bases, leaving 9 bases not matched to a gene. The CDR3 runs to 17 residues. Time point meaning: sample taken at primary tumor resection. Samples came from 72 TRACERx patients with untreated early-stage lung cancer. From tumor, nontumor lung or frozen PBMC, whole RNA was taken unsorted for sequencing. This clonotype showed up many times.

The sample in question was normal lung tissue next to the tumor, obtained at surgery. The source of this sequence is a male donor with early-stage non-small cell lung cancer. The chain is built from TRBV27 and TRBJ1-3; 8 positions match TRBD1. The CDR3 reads CASSIRQGPISGNTIYF. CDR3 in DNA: TGTGCCAGCAGTATCCGACAGGGGCCAATCTCTGGAAACACCATATATTTT.